Below, 23 T cell receptor beta chains from the same sample are listed, as sequenced in a study of early stage breast cancer tumors. The repertoire was sequenced with immunoSEQ multiplex PCR; TCRdb's copy has only in-frame clones and lacks some. Among 10,000 to 11,000 clones listed, around 80% were seen once. The sequenced sample consisted of breast tumor tissue. The receptors stem from a person aged 65-85 years with breast cancer.

The chain has TRBV30 and TRBJ1-6; 7 bases agree with TRBD1. With 8 bases clipped from V and 9 bases from J, the junction kept 13 bases outside the gene matches. The germline V gene encodes CDR1 GTSNPN and CDR2 SVGIG (reference sequence). This CDR3 is built from 14 residues. The CDR3 loop is CAGSHRGPTSPLHF. CDR3 in DNA: TGTGCCGGATCTCACAGGGGACCTACTTCACCCCTCCACTTT.

V is TRBV10-3 and J is TRBJ2-2; weak D call: TRBD2 (6 bases). With 7 bases removed from V and 4 bases from J, the gap between germline ends came to 19 bases. The CDR3 is made up of 16 amino acids. Germline V gives CDR1 ENHRY, CDR2 SYGVKD. The CDR3, as DNA: TGTGCCATCACAGGGACGGGGCAGCGGGCCACCGGGGAGCTGTTTTTT. Amino acid sequence: CAITGTGQRATGELFF.

The gene calls are TRBV2 and TRBJ2-1, with 9 bases aligning to TRBD2. This CDR3 is 15 amino acids long. The ends lost 5 bases at V and 3 bases at J; junction bases unmatched: 5. Germline CDR1 reads SNHLY; CDR2 reads FYNNEI. The chain's CDR3 is CASSFSGSYYNEQFF. CDR3 sequence (DNA): TGTGCCAGCAGTTTTAGCGGGAGTTACTACAATGAGCAGTTCTTC.

The chain joins TRBV5-4 to TRBJ1-1; tentatively, D is TRBD1 (5 bases). The CDR3 totals 13 residues. The germline gives CDR1 SGHNT, CDR2 YYREEE (reference sequence). Trimming left V 2 bases short and J 6 bases short, with 11 bases between. CDR3 protein: CASSLTGIAEAFF. DNA for the CDR3: TGTGCCAGCAGCTTAACAGGTATAGCTGAAGCTTTCTTT.

The gene calls are TRBV28 and TRBJ1-2; D unresolved. The CDR3 runs 12 residues. Trimming stripped 6 bases from V and 3 bases from J, with 8 bases between. The germline V gene encodes CDR1 MDHEN and CDR2 SYDVKM. The CDR3 loop is CASSGSYYGYTF. In nucleotides, the CDR3 is TGTGCCAGCAGCGGTTCTTACTATGGCTACACCTTC.

The V gene is TRBV11-2, the J gene TRBJ1-6; 11 bases agree with TRBD1. J was trimmed by 6 bases and V by 4 bases; bases with no gene match: 5. Germline CDR1 SGHAT, CDR2 FQNNGV. This CDR3 has 16 amino acids. The CDR3 coding sequence is TGTGCCAGCAGCTGGGACAGGGGGACGTTTAATTCACCCCTCCACTTT. Its translation: CASSWDRGTFNSPLHF.

This clone was picked up one time. The chain joins TRBV7-2 to TRBJ1-5; maybe TRBD1 (6 bases). CDR1 and CDR2 from the germline V gene are SGHTA and FQGNSA. The germline V and J ends were trimmed by 1 base and 6 bases, with 13 bases remaining between them. The length of the CDR3 is 15 residues. The CDR3 DNA reads TGTGCCAGCAGCTTAGATCTTCAGGGGTTTCAGCCCCAGCATTTT. Translating gives CASSLDLQGFQPQHF.

This clone was detected a few times. The V and J genes are TRBV19 and TRBJ2-2; 10 nucleotides line up with TRBD2. Trimming cost V 10 bases and J 5 bases; bases outside gene matches: 7. This CDR3 spans 14 amino acids. CDR1 LNHDA and CDR2 SQIVND come from the germline V gene (reference sequence). The CDR3 DNA reads as TGTGCCACCGGGGGACTAGCGAGTACCGGGGAGCTGTTTTTT. Amino acids: CATGGLASTGELFF. Full variable domain (missing parts from reference TRBV19 and TRBJ2-2): DGGITQSPKYLFRKEGQNVTLSCEQNLNHDAMYWYRQDPGQGLRLIYYSQIVNDFQKGDIAEGYSVSREKKESFPLTVTSAQKNPTAFYLCATGGLASTGELFFGEGSRLTVL.

The gene calls are TRBV7-9 and TRBJ1-3; D not certain. Deletions cut 3 bases from V and 2 bases from J, with 11 bases between. The CDR3 spans 15 residues. CDR1 and CDR2 (germline): SEHNR, FQNEAQ (reference sequence). CDR3 sequence reads: CASSFIAETGNTIYF. The CDR3 DNA follows: TGTGCCAGCAGCTTTATAGCGGAAACTGGAAACACCATATATTTT.

The chain carries TRBV14 and TRBJ1-2, with D hard to call. CDR3 length: 15 amino acids. The V gene's germline CDR1 is SGHDN and CDR2 FVKESK. The germline V and J ends were trimmed by 4 bases and 5 bases, with 17 bases remaining between them. The CDR3 sequence is CASSPYGEQGYGYTF. DNA of the CDR3: TGTGCCAGCAGCCCCTACGGGGAGCAAGGGTATGGCTACACCTTC.

This clone was detected only a few times. The chain links TRBV29-1 to TRBJ1-2; D ambiguous. CDR1 is SQVTM and CDR2 is ANQGSEA in the germline V gene. This CDR3 is built from 13 residues. Trimming cost V 3 bases and J 7 bases, with 15 bases left between them. The CDR3 spells CSVERIGFVGYTF. In DNA, the CDR3 is TGCAGCGTTGAGCGGATCGGGTTTGTTGGCTACACCTTC.

This clone has only a few counts. V is TRBV7-9 and J is TRBJ1-1; D might be TRBD1 (6 bases). The CDR3 is made up of 15 amino acids. The germline V gene has CDR1 SEHNR and CDR2 FQNEAQ (reference sequence). Trimming removed 1 base from V and 5 bases from J, with 14 bases in between. CDR3 nucleotides: TGTGCCAGCAGCTTAGTGGGGACAATAGGAACTGAAGCTTTCTTT. This codes for CASSLVGTIGTEAFF.

As DNA, the CDR3 is TGTGCCAGCAGCTTGGATCAGCGGTCCACAGATACGCAGTATTTT. Residues: CASSLDQRSTDTQYF. The V and J genes are TRBV5-6 and TRBJ2-3; D is perhaps TRBD2 (5 bases). The CDR3 consists of 15 residues. Germline loops: CDR1 SGHDT, CDR2 YYEEEE. V shed 0 bases and J shed 2 bases, with 10 bases lying between them. The entire variable domain, with the rest obtained from reference TRBV5-6 and TRBJ2-3, is as follows: DAGVTQSPTHLIKTRGQQVTLRCSPKSGHDTVSWYQQALGQGPQFIFQYYEEEERQRGNFPDRFSGHQFPNYSSELNVNALLLGDSALYLCASSLDQRSTDTQYFGPGTRLTVL.

The rearrangement uses TRBV27 and TRBJ1-2; 10 bases are shared with TRBD1. J lost 2 bases, V lost 7 bases, and 1 base had no gene match. The CDR3 length is 13 residues. The germline V gene encodes CDR1 MNHEY and CDR2 SMNVEV (reference sequence). The CDR3: CASMGQGNYGYTF. The CDR3 DNA reads TGTGCCAGCATGGGACAGGGGAACTATGGCTACACCTTC.

The chain carries TRBV7-8 and TRBJ2-2, with D possibly being TRBD1 (6 bases). The CDR3 runs 16 residues. Per the germline V gene, CDR1 is SGHVS and CDR2 is FQNEAQ. Trimming took off 4 bases at V and 6 bases at J, with 18 bases between the two ends. CDR3 protein: CASSSRTAGAAGELFF. The CDR3 DNA reads as TGTGCCAGCAGCTCGAGGACAGCTGGGGCAGCCGGGGAGCTGTTTTTT. Variable domain in full (rest from reference TRBV7-8 and TRBJ2-2): GAGVSQSPRYKVAKRGQDVALRCDPISGHVSLFWYQQALGQGPEFLTYFQNEAQLDKSGLPSDRFFAERPEGSVSTLKIQRTQQEDSAVYLCASSSRTAGAAGELFFGEGSRLTVL.

V and J are TRBV27 and TRBJ2-3; TRBD2 matches 10 bases. V lost 2 bases, J lost 3 bases, and 8 bases stayed unmatched. The CDR3 has 17 residues. CDR1 MNHEY and CDR2 SMNVEV come from the germline V gene (reference sequence). CDR3: CASSLDFSGGMTDTQYF. The CDR3 nucleotides read TGTGCCAGCAGTTTAGATTTTAGCGGGGGGATGACAGATACGCAGTATTTT.

Note on this clone: A far bigger clonotype differs at one base, so this is likely a read error. The chain carries TRBV11-2 and TRBJ1-5; 9 bases line up with TRBD1. The germline V gene encodes CDR1 SGHAT and CDR2 FQNNGV. The length of the CDR3 is 15 residues. J was trimmed by 6 bases and V by 5 bases; bases with no gene match: 8. CDR3 DNA: TGTGCCAGCAGCCAAGCCGGGACAGGGCCTCAGCCCCAGCATTTT. This translates into CASSQAGTGPQPQHF.

This chain links TRBV5-5 with TRBJ2-1; 8 nucleotides match TRBD2. Germline trimming cut 0 bases from V and 6 bases from J; bases unmatched to any gene: 5. CDR1 is SGHKS and CDR2 is YYEKEE in the germline V gene (reference sequence). The CDR3 extends over 15 amino acids. The CDR3 sequence is CASSLGAGEFNEQFF. The CDR3 DNA follows: TGTGCCAGCAGCTTGGGAGCGGGGGAATTCAATGAGCAGTTCTTC.

V usage is TRBV19 and J usage is TRBJ2-7; the match to TRBD2 covers 14 bases. With 3 bases clipped from V and 6 bases from J, the junction kept 4 bases outside the gene matches. Germline-derived CDR1 and CDR2 are LNHDA and SQIVND (reference sequence). CDR3 length: 15 residues. The CDR3: CASSMAGLAGVEQYF. CDR3 nucleotides: TGTGCCAGTAGTATGGCGGGACTAGCGGGAGTCGAGCAGTACTTC.

The rearrangement joins TRBV6-5 to TRBJ1-1; the match to TRBD1 covers 7 bases. J lost 0 bases, V lost 6 bases, and 4 bases had no gene match. CDR3 length: 14 residues. The germline V gene has CDR1 MNHEY and CDR2 SVGAGI. CDR3 residues: CASRKQGMNTEAFF. As DNA, the CDR3 is TGTGCCAGCAGGAAACAGGGGATGAACACTGAAGCTTTCTTT.

The chain couples TRBV7-9 to TRBJ2-3; a possible D gene is TRBD2 (5 bases). V lost 1 base, J lost 7 bases, and 12 bases lay in between. Germline V CDR1 and CDR2: SEHNR, FQNEAQ (reference sequence). There are 14 residues in the CDR3. In DNA, the CDR3 is TGTGCCAGCAGCTTAGGTCTAGCACTTAATACGCAGTATTTT. Translating it yields CASSLGLALNTQYF.

In its sample, this clone was seen a few times. The junction departs from the called germline gene at one end, perhaps through a read error. V is TRBV7-7 and J is TRBJ2-2; 9 bases map to TRBD2. The germline gives CDR1 SSHAT, CDR2 FNYEAQ (reference sequence). The CDR3 covers 14 residues. This CDR3 reads CASSARGGTGELFF. CDR3 nucleotides: TGTGCTAGCAGCGCGCGGGGGGGGACCGGGGAGCTGTTTTTT.

V is TRBV19 and J is TRBJ1-1; D not resolved. Deletions cut 5 bases from V and 5 bases from J, with 12 bases between. This CDR3 is built from 13 residues. Germline assignment: CDR1 LNHDA and CDR2 SQIVND (reference sequence). The CDR3 region is CASSDGLRTEAFF. The CDR3 DNA follows: TGTGCCAGTAGTGACGGACTTAGGACTGAAGCTTTCTTT.